This TCR beta chain was recorded in a study of blood T cell repertoires in COVID-19. Study-level information: Spain, Italy and the United States supplied samples that represented acute and convalescent COVID-19. PBMCs, B-cell-depleted T cells, or T cells provided the cDNA or gDNA that made up the material.

Enrollment of patients from Seattle took place during active infection, with longitudinal follow-up. Methods used by the authors: From reference gene primer amplification, estimates of nucleated cell counts were derived. Sequenced by immunoSEQ multiplex PCR; TCRdb stores in-frame clones only, minus some. V and J calls and clone size are as listed in that table; D and trimming were resolved from the DNA. The data contain about 230,000 clones, 85% to 90% of them singletons. Germline V gene sequence: CDR1 SGHNT, CDR2 YENEEA. CDR3 size: 14 residues. Trimming pared 3 bases from V and 3 bases from J, leaving 9 bases between.

V is TRBV11-3 and J is TRBJ1-5, with D perhaps TRBD1 (5 bases). This TCR came from a man in his forties or fifties with COVID-19, enrolled during active disease. Sequencing was done on a sample of peripheral blood. The CDR3 region is CASSFQTDNQPQHF. CDR3 DNA sequence: TGTGCCAGCAGCTTCCAGACAGACAATCAGCCCCAGCATTTT. Combining the CDR3 with reference TRBV11-3 and TRBJ1-5 gives the whole variable domain EAGVVQSPRYKIIEKKQPVAFWCNPISGHNTLYWYLQNLGQGPELLIRYENEEAVDDSQLPKDRFSAERLKGVDSTLKIQPAELGDSAVYLCASSFQTDNQPQHFGDGTRLSIL.